The clone carrying this T cell receptor (beta chain) has a count of ten or more. The sample comes from a study of CD8 T cells in ankylosing spondylitis. The CDR3 covers 17 residues. Germline V gene data show CDR1 as SGHRS and CDR2 as YFSETQ. V was cut by 0 bases and J by 3 bases, with 15 bases left in between. TCRdb ran MiXCR on the 5' RACE reads and lists one entry per CDR3 protein. The table has 340,000 or so distinct CDR3 sequences, roughly 14% seen once. The sequence came from a male donor with ankylosing spondylitis or in good health (not recorded which). V is TRBV5-1 and J is TRBJ2-2; D is perhaps TRBD1 (5 bases). Sequenced: blood, either unsorted or a sorted T cell fraction (not recorded which). In DNA form, the CDR3 reads TGCGCCAGCAGCTTGGCCTGGCAGGGTAGAGACACCGGGGAGCTGTTTTTT. Translation gives CASSLAWQGRDTGELFF.